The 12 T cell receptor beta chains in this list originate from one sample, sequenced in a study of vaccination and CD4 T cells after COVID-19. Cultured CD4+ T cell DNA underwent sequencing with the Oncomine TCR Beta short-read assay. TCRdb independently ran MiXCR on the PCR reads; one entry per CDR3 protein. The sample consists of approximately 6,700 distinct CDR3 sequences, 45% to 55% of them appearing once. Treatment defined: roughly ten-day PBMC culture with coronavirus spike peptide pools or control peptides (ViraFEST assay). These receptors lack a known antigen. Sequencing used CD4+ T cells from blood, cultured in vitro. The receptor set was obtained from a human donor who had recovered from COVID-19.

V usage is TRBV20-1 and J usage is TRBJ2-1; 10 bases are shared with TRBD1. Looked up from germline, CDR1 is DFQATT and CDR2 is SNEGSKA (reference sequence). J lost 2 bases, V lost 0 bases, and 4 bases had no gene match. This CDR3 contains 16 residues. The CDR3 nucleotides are TGCAGTGCTAGAGATATCGGACAGGGGGCCTACAATGAGCAGTTCTTC. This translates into CSARDIGQGAYNEQFF.

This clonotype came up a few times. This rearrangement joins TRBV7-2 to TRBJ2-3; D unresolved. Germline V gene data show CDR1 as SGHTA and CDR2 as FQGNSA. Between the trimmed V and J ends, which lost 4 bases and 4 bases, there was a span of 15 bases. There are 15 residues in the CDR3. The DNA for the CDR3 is TGTGCCAGCAGCTCCACTTCGGTCCTCCCAGATACGCAGTATTTT. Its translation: CASSSTSVLPDTQYF.

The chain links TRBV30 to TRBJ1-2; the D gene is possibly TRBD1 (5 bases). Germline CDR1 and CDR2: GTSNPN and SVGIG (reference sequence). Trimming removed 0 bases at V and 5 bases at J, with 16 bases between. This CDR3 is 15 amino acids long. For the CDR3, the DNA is TGTGCCTGGAGTGTACTGACCTTAGGGGCTTATGGCTACACCTTC. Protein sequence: CAWSVLTLGAYGYTF.

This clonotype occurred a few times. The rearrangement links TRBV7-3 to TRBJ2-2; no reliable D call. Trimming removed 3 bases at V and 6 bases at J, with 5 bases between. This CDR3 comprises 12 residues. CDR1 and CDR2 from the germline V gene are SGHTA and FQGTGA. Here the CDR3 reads CASSFQAGELFF. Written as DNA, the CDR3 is TGTGCCAGCAGCTTTCAGGCCGGGGAGCTGTTTTTT.

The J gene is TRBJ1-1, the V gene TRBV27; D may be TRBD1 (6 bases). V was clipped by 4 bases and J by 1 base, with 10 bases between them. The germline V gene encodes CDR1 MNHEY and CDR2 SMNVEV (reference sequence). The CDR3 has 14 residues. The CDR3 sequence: CASSYSQGNTEAFF. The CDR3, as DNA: TGTGCCAGCAGTTACTCACAGGGGAACACTGAAGCTTTCTTT.

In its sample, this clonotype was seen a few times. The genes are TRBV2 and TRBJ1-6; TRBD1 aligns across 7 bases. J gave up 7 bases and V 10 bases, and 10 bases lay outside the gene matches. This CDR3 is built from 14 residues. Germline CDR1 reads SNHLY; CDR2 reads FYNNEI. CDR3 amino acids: CATCREQGNSPLHF. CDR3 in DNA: TGTGCCACCTGTCGTGAACAGGGGAATTCACCCCTCCACTTT.

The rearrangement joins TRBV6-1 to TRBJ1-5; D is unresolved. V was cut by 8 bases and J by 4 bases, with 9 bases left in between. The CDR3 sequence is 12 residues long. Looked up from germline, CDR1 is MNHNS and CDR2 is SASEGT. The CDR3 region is CASGYINQPQHF. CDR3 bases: TGTGCCAGCGGGTATATTAATCAGCCCCAGCATTTT.

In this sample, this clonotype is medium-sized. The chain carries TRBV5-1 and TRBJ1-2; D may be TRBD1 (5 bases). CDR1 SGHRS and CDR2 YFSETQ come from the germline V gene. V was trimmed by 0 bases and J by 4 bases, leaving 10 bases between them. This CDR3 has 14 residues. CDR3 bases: TGCGCCAGCAGCTTGGCGGGGGGTGGCTATGGCTACACCTTC. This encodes CASSLAGGGYGYTF.

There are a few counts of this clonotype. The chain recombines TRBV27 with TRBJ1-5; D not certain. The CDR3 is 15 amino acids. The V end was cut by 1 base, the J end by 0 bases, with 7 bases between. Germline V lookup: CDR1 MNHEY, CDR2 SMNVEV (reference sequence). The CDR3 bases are TGTGCCAGCAGTTTATTTAGCTATAGCAATCAGCCCCAGCATTTT. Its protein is CASSLFSYSNQPQHF.

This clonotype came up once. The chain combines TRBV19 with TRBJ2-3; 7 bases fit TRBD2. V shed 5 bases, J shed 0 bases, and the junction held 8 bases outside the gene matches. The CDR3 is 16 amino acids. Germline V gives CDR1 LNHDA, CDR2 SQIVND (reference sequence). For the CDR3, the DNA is TGTGCCAGTAGTCCAGGACTAGTAAAAAGCACAGATACGCAGTATTTT. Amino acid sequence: CASSPGLVKSTDTQYF.

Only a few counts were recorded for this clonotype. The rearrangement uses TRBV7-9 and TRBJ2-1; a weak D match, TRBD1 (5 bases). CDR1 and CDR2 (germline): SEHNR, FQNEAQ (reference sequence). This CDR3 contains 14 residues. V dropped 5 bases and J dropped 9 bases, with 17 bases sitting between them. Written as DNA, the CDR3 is TGTGCCAGCAGCGCTCGGACAATAGGTGTTGAGCAGTTCTTC. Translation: CASSARTIGVEQFF.

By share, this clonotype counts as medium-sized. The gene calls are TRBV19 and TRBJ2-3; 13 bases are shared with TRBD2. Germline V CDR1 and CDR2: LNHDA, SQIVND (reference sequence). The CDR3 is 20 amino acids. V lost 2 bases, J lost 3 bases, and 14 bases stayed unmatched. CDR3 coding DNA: TGTGCCAGTAGTATAATTTCCCCGGAACTAGCGGGGGGGTCAACAGATACGCAGTATTTT. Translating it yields CASSIISPELAGGSTDTQYF.